This section outlines one T cell receptor (beta chain) sequence together with its context. The specificity of this receptor is unknown. Nothing much larger sits one base from this clone, and base qualities are not available. The cohort consisted of 666 healthy bone marrow donors. At the time of sampling, every cohort member was nominally healthy, though immune exposures that went unrecorded were likely present. The donor tested CMV seronegative and was one of the 352 seronegative cohort members. Every donor gave a peripheral blood sample, and the peripheral blood mononuclear cells from that sample were used for TCR beta sequencing. Genomic DNA extraction from the blood cell samples was performed with the Qiagen DNeasy Blood Extraction Kit. From V the trimming removes 4 bases and from J it removes 4 bases, while the gene matches leave 2 bases of the junction unaccounted for. Spanning cysteine to phenylalanine, the CDR3 consists of 12 amino acids. CDR3 DNA is the only sequence kept; it has 36 bases, read in frame from the first base. From the germline V gene, CDR1 is SGHDT and CDR2 is YYEEEE.

This specimen belongs to a study of cytomegalovirus exposure and HLA in healthy donors (dated by TCRdb to 2017 to 2019). Describing the broader study: An earlier analysis of about 560 of the donors reported 276 Gb of sequence data and 95 million to 140 million unique TCR beta sequences obtained from around 190 million T cells. An earlier analysis of some 500 of the donors used high-throughput TCR beta sequencing to judge whether each TCR beta V gene segment behaved as functional or pseudogenic. All discovery cohort repertoires had been generated using a single sequencing platform. Four to six DR-DQ haplotypes were handled as single units for association and clustering, since linkage in the cohort was strong. HLA typing included class I and class II loci at four-digit resolution. The study used immunosequencing to profile the T cell repertoires of about 670 subjects and linked those repertoires to cytomegalovirus serostatus. A later analysis re-examined previously published TCR beta repertoires from over 500 donors and added high-resolution HLA genotyping to investigate patterns of TCR occurrence. An early release covering 550 to 650 HLA-typed donors comprised about 300 gigabases of sequencing data and 85 million to 100 million unique TCR sequences. The number of typed donors differed by locus: about 620-640 for A, B, C, DRB1 and DQB1; some 540 for DQA1; 606 for DPA1; and roughly 490 for DPB1. In addition to the first cohort of around 670 subjects, a separate validation cohort of about 120 different subjects was used. Donor age, sex, ethnicity and CMV serostatus were compiled alongside the repertoire data. The study aimed to test whether signatures of past pathogen exposure could be identified by cataloging public T cell receptors. The genetic ancestry cluster associated with self-reported Caucasian donors included around 76% of the approximately 400 genotyped donors. Genome-wide SNP genotypes for about three fifths of the roughly 670 donors were used in a later genetic analysis, which treated that subset as a discovery cohort. On average, roughly 250,000 unique TCR beta nucleotide sequences were sequenced per donor among a few hundred genotyped donors of the cohort, with about 17% of those sequences being non-productive. Rather than drawing on any new phenotypic data, the later analysis identified candidate immune exposures from TCR beta sequences and the way those sequences occurred across donors. High-throughput TCR immunosequencing, statistical association of individual TCRs with disease status, and machine learning were combined to predict cytomegalovirus infection status.

General conclusions and limits of the study: According to a later analysis, parvovirus B19, influenza, CMV and Epstein-Barr virus appeared linked to several top co-occurrence clusters. While some public TCRs were present in many individuals, most TCR sequences turned up only very rarely across donors. The study gave a list of about 160 TCR beta chains associated with cytomegalovirus. In a later analysis, TCR association rates were found to vary across HLA loci, with the most associated TCRs seen for DRB1 alleles and the fewest for HLA-C alleles. Only TCR beta chains were sequenced in this cohort, and the absence of alpha or paired-chain data limited detectable features. A later genetic analysis associated a missense DCLRE1C variant with V-gene and J-gene trimming of TCR beta chains, and an independent cohort replicated the association. The authors suggested that the approach could potentially be generalized to other disease states and immunological phenotypes. Cytomegalovirus status was reported to be diagnosed by the classifier with high specificity and sensitivity in both the original and validation cohorts. For the cohort, immune exposure information was limited to CMV serostatus. A further reported finding was that TCR beta sequences accurately predicted the HLA-A and HLA-B alleles for most subjects in the first cohort. A later analysis found that HLA-associated TCR beta chains were more clonally expanded and had lower generation probabilities than equally common non-associated chains. When HLA alleles, especially DR and DQ, strongly co-occurred, TCR associations were difficult to assign to individual alleles. In vitro tests confirmed that a few of the cytomegalovirus-associated TCR beta chains recognize cytomegalovirus antigens. In a later analysis, 15,000 to 20,000 TCR beta sequences were associated with specific HLA alleles at a false discovery rate of 0.05. Because counts were too low, around 17 rarely observed V segments, including chromosome 9 orphons, were left out of the earlier analysis of roughly 600 of the donors. A group of highly shared sequence variants was considered likely to be a technical artifact of the sequencing pipeline. According to a later genetic analysis, donors in an Asian-associated ancestry cluster had fewer N-insertions in productive TCRs than the approximately 630-donor mean. An earlier analysis of approximately 590 of the donors showed that most TCR beta V segments appeared in productive rearrangements either about 87% or about 30% of the time, which broadly matched IMGT annotations. The presence/absence analyses assumed that sequencing depth was roughly uniform across donors, and that assumption may not be true. A later analysis found that most CMV-associated TCR beta chains appeared HLA-restricted, with HLA associations seemingly driven largely by CMV exposure. Because HLA typing was unavailable for some donors at each locus, only the typed subset was used in association tests. The 87-base-pair reads could not distinguish some IMGT-functional V segments, including TRBV6-2 and TRBV6-3, so those segments were excluded. Correlated functional status among segregating V segments might reflect linkage disequilibrium, but an unknown experimental factor could not be ruled out.

Receptor libraries were prepared by the immunoSEQ multiplex PCR assay. For the multiplex PCR, a mixture combining 60 forward primers for TCR Vbeta segments and 13 reverse primers for TCR Jbeta segments was used. Amplification of the CDR3 region of rearranged TCR beta genes was performed with a multiplex PCR assay on genomic DNA. The amplified TCR beta libraries were sequenced on the Illumina HiSeq System as 87-base-pair reads. From the authors' description of their analysis: Across the roughly 670 repertoires, a later analysis counted approximately 75 million unique TCR beta chains, approximately 12 million of which were shared by at least two donors. Raw reads were error-corrected and collapsed into unique sequences with a nearest-neighbor algorithm that merged closely related sequences to remove PCR and sequencing errors. To assign V, D and J gene segments, CDR3 sequences were aligned to IMGT reference sequences. For a sequence to be retained, a match of at least six nucleotides was required to both a V gene segment and a J gene segment. Rearrangements were called productive when the CDR3 lacked stop codons and stayed in frame with V and J; all others were non-productive. CDR3 was defined according to IMGT convention as the region running from the second conserved V-encoded cysteine to the conserved J-encoded phenylalanine. The earlier analysis of about 620 of the donors excluded sequences that lacked an unambiguous match to a single V gene segment. An earlier analysis of 550 to 650 of the donors classified V segments as functional when productive rearrangements were above 56.7% and as segregating when the standard deviation between donors was above 5%. To diagnose cytomegalovirus status from the catalog of TCR beta chain sequences, a statistical classification framework was built. In a later analysis, V and J genes were assigned by comparing TCR nucleotide sequences against IMGT/GENE-DB human TR gene sequences. Using the TCRdist pipeline, a later analysis assigned CDR3 sequences along with most-parsimonious VDJ recombination scenarios. A later analysis defined each TCR beta chain by its CDR3 amino acid sequence plus V-gene family, and excluded reads lacking a unique V-gene family. A later analysis removed 592 highly shared, low-generation-probability nucleotide sequences to deal with suspected cross-contamination and a sequencing artifact. In a later analysis, a clonal expansion index for each public chain was calculated from normalized within-repertoire ranks of inferred template counts. A later analysis computed generation probabilities with a VDJ recombination model fitted to out-of-frame rearrangements, and checked the results against IGoR. A later analysis scored TCR-TCR, TCR-HLA and TCR-CMV co-occurrence with hypergeometric tests, applying a repertoire-size bias correction to TCR pairs. To estimate false discovery rates, a later analysis permuted the HLA or CMV assignments 20 times. In a later analysis, co-occurring TCRs were grouped with DBSCAN, and TCRdist sequence similarity was added when clustering was performed within HLA-allele-positive subsets. Co-occurrence clustering excluded repertoires with fewer than 30,000 or more than 120,000 public chains, plus five with anomalous nucleotide sharing. TCRdb limited this immuneACCESS table to in-frame rearrangements with V and J called. A share of clones is missing; checked studies link under half to unresolved V genes, and the rest is unexplained. The DNA gave D and trimming, while V, J and clone size come from that table. This sample holds roughly 120,000 clones; less than 75% were observed only once. Around 4.2% of the sample rests with the top ten.

This chain is built from TRBV5-6 and TRBJ2-7; TRBD1 agrees with 7 junctional bases. The sequence came from a woman aged 40 to 50 in good health and CMV-seronegative. Input material: PBMCs. The CDR3 region reads CASSTGVYEQYF. The sequenced DNA: TGTGCCAGCAGCACAGGGGTGTACGAGCAGTACTTC.